This T cell receptor (beta chain) was identified during a study of blood T cell repertoires in COVID-19. Study as a whole: Donors in the United States, Italy and Spain gave samples during acute or convalescent COVID-19.

The germline CDR1 and CDR2 sequences are KGHSH and LQKENI. The CDR3 is made up of 13 amino acids. Worth noting for this clone: One junction end does not reproduce the germline sequence, and a read error may be involved.

Original methodology: Estimation of nucleated cell counts was performed using reference gene primer amplification. Profiling relied on immunoSEQ multiplex PCR, and the TCRdb table lists in-frame clones only, not all of them. V, J and clone size were drawn from that table, and D and trimming were deduced from the DNA. The sample consists of about 58,000 clones, approximately 89% of them appearing once. The TCR was taken from a woman in her sixties or seventies with active COVID-19. The sequenced material came from peripheral blood. V is TRBV18 and J is TRBJ1-5; D gene ambiguous. CDR3 sequence reads: CASAPLPEQPQHF. CDR3 in DNA: TGTGCCAGCGCACCACTTCCCGAGCAGCCCCAGCATTTT.